These 23 T cell receptor beta chains originate from one sample sequenced in a study of T-cell memory formation after mild COVID-19. TCRdb recomputed calls from the 5' RACE reads with MiXCR, one row per CDR3 protein. The repertoire holds a few hundred thousand distinct CDR3 sequences, with about a sixth as singletons. The sequenced material came from PBMCs or a T cell subset sorted from them (not recorded which). The receptors were gathered from a man younger than 35 who had mild COVID-19 (a few samples of this study predate the infection). Cell type and time point are not known.

In its sample, this clonotype was seen a few times. The gene calls are TRBV24-1 and TRBJ2-2; 8 nucleotides match TRBD1. The germline gives CDR1 KGHDR, CDR2 SFDVKD. This CDR3 is built from 17 residues. The trim removed 4 bases at V and 7 bases at J, leaving 13 bases unmatched. CDR3 region: CATSDTGTGVGHGELFF. As DNA, the CDR3 is TGTGCCACCAGTGACACCGGGACAGGCGTAGGTCACGGGGAGCTGTTTTTT.

This clonotype was recorded once. The V and J genes are TRBV7-2 and TRBJ2-5, with TRBD2 matching over 9 bases. Germline CDR1 is SGHTA and CDR2 is FQGNSA. V lost 3 bases to trimming and J lost 5 bases; unmatched junction nucleotides: 22. CDR3 length: 20 amino acids. The CDR3 nucleotides read TGTGCCAGCAGCTTCGTTGCCTGGGGACTAGCAGACCCGGGGGTGGAGACCCAGTACTTC. Translation: CASSFVAWGLADPGVETQYF.

The count of this clonotype is one. The chain employs TRBV7-6 and TRBJ2-2; 7 positions agree with TRBD1. With V trimmed by 1 base and J by 9 bases, 5 bases remained unmatched. CDR1 is SGHVS and CDR2 is FNYEAQ in the germline V gene. The CDR3 has 14 residues. Here the CDR3 reads CASSLGTGAWELFF. For the CDR3, the DNA is TGTGCCAGCAGCTTAGGGACAGGCGCCTGGGAGCTGTTTTTT.

DNA for the CDR3: TGTGCCAGCAGCCCCGGGGAACAGGGGGCGAAAGAGACCCAGTACTTC. It translates to CASSPGEQGAKETQYF. The chain is built from TRBV4-2 and TRBJ2-5; 9 bases line up with TRBD1. Germline assignment: CDR1 LGHNA and CDR2 YNFKEQ. The CDR3 spans 16 residues. With 4 bases clipped from V and 3 bases from J, the junction kept 9 bases outside the gene matches.

The chain uses TRBV7-8 and TRBJ2-1; TRBD2 agrees at 10 bases. Germline V lookup: CDR1 SGHVS, CDR2 FQNEAQ. J lost 3 bases, V lost 3 bases, and 8 bases had no gene match. CDR3 length: 17 residues. Written as DNA, the CDR3 is TGTGCCAGCAGCTTGGTCCGACTAGCGGGCTTCTACAATGAGCAGTTCTTC. Protein sequence: CASSLVRLAGFYNEQFF.

This clonotype was picked up a small number of times. The chain recombines TRBV7-3 with TRBJ2-1, with D possibly called TRBD1 or TRBD2 (5 bases each). The CDR3 covers 16 residues. V was clipped by 10 bases and J by 6 bases, with 25 bases between them. Germline lookup yields CDR1 SGHTA and CDR2 FQGTGA. CDR3 DNA sequence: TGTGCCACCTCCCGGGACCGTGCGGGTGGGACCAATGAGCAGTTCTTC. It is translated as CATSRDRAGGTNEQFF.

V is TRBV12-3 or TRBV12-4 and J is TRBJ1-1; D is uncertain. Trimming removed 0 bases at V and 6 bases at J, with 14 bases between. This CDR3 spans 15 amino acids. CDR3 sequence: CASSLAHSGNAEAFF. The CDR3 DNA is TGTGCCAGCAGTTTAGCGCACAGCGGAAACGCTGAAGCTTTCTTT.

This clonotype was seen a handful of times. The chain has TRBV7-9 and TRBJ2-7; 8 bases map to TRBD1. The CDR3 length is 15 residues. With 4 bases clipped from V and 0 bases from J, the junction kept 5 bases outside the gene matches. Germline V gene lookup returns CDR1 SEHNR and CDR2 FQNEAQ (reference sequence). The CDR3 loop reads CASSYPGQASYEQYF. The CDR3 DNA reads TGTGCCAGCAGCTATCCGGGACAGGCCTCCTACGAGCAGTACTTC. Filled out from reference TRBV7-9 and TRBJ2-7, the complete variable domain reads DTGVSQNPRHKITKRGQNVTFRCDPISEHNRLYWYRQTLGQGPEFLTYFQNEAQLEKSRLLSDRFSAERPKGSFSTLEIQRTEQGDSAMYLCASSYPGQASYEQYFGPGTRLTVT.

In this sample, this clonotype turned up a few times. This chain joins TRBV12-3 or TRBV12-4 and TRBJ2-2; weak D call: TRBD1 (5 bases). This CDR3 is 11 amino acids long. Trimming took off 6 bases at V and 7 bases at J, with 6 bases between the two ends. DNA of the CDR3: TGTGCCAGCAGGACAGACGGGGAGCTGTTTTTT. It codes for CASRTDGELFF.

This clonotype has a handful of counts. The J gene is TRBJ1-2, the V gene TRBV14; 9 bases fit TRBD1. CDR3 length equals 18 residues. Germline V gene data show CDR1 as SGHDN and CDR2 as FVKESK. The ends lost 4 bases at V and 3 bases at J; junction bases unmatched: 15. CDR3 amino acids: CASSRTRPNRGRDYGYTF. The DNA of the CDR3 is TGTGCCAGCAGCCGCACCAGACCGAACAGGGGGCGCGACTATGGCTACACCTTC.

V and J are TRBV7-2 and TRBJ2-7, with 10 bases that match TRBD1. The CDR3 spans 16 residues. Germline V gene sequence: CDR1 SGHTA, CDR2 FQGNSA. V was clipped by 3 bases and J by 2 bases; unmatched bases: 7. The CDR3 reads CASSLAGQGSTYEQYF. CDR3 nucleotides: TGTGCCAGCAGCTTGGCGGGACAGGGGAGTACCTACGAGCAGTACTTC.

This chain links TRBV12-3 or TRBV12-4 with TRBJ2-5; D gene unclear. The CDR3 sequence is 12 residues long. V was clipped by 7 bases and J by 7 bases, with 13 bases between them. Here the CDR3 reads CASNAAKGTQYF. CDR3 nucleotides: TGTGCCAGCAATGCGGCAAAAGGGACCCAGTACTTC.

This chain connects TRBV28 to TRBJ1-2, with D perhaps TRBD1 (5 bases). Between the trimmed V and J ends, which lost 8 bases and 8 bases, there was a span of 15 bases. There are 12 residues in the CDR3. The germline V gene encodes CDR1 MDHEN and CDR2 SYDVKM. For the CDR3, the DNA is TGTGCCAGCCACTCCGGGGGGAACGGCTACACCTTC. This sequence encodes CASHSGGNGYTF.

This clonotype has just a few counts. The chain uses TRBV18 and TRBJ2-3; D ambiguous. The CDR3 contains 16 residues. Trimming took 2 bases from V and 0 from J, leaving 12 bases between them. Germline V gene sequence: CDR1 KGHSH, CDR2 LQKENI. CDR3 sequence: CASSPKGAASTDTQYF. For the CDR3, the DNA is TGTGCCAGCTCACCAAAGGGCGCAGCAAGCACAGATACGCAGTATTTT.

This clonotype showed up many times. V gene TRBV10-3 combines with J gene TRBJ2-3; 10 bases are shared with TRBD2. CDR1 ENHRY and CDR2 SYGVKD come from the germline V gene. There are 15 residues in the CDR3. Unmatched junction bases numbered 11, after V lost 6 bases and J lost 8 bases. The CDR3 sequence is CAISLVASGGRTQYF. CDR3 in DNA: TGTGCCATCAGCTTGGTCGCTAGCGGGGGTCGTACGCAGTATTTT.

This clonotype was seen only a few times. This rearrangement joins TRBV5-6 to TRBJ2-7, with 10 bases fitting TRBD1. CDR1 SGHDT and CDR2 YYEEEE come from the germline V gene. Unmatched junction bases numbered 9, after V lost 2 bases and J lost 4 bases. The CDR3 has 16 residues. DNA for the CDR3: TGTGCCAGCAGCTTAAGGCCCGGGACAGGGGCGTACGAGCAGTACTTC. Protein: CASSLRPGTGAYEQYF. Full variable domain (remainder filled in from reference TRBV5-6 and TRBJ2-7): DAGVTQSPTHLIKTRGQQVTLRCSPKSGHDTVSWYQQALGQGPQFIFQYYEEEERQRGNFPDRFSGHQFPNYSSELNVNALLLGDSALYLCASSLRPGTGAYEQYFGPGTRLTVT.

This clonotype has only a few counts. The rearrangement joins TRBV2 to TRBJ1-2, with D maybe TRBD1 (5 bases). Germline assignment: CDR1 SNHLY and CDR2 FYNNEI. V lost 4 bases to trimming and J lost 6 bases, with 21 bases between them. This CDR3 contains 16 residues. CDR3 sequence: CASSATRGGNRHGYTF. The CDR3 nucleotides are TGTGCCAGCAGTGCCACTCGGGGGGGTAACCGACATGGCTACACCTTC.

This sequence joins TRBV7-2 and TRBJ2-4, with D unclear. With 0 bases removed from V and 5 bases from J, the gap between germline ends came to 8 bases. The CDR3 sequence is 14 residues long. Germline V gene data show CDR1 as SGHTA and CDR2 as FQGNSA. DNA for the CDR3: TGTGCCAGCAGCTTAGCACGCTCACAAAACATTCAGTACTTC. Amino acids: CASSLARSQNIQYF.

J is TRBJ2-3 and V is TRBV6-4, with D possibly TRBD1 on 6 matching bases. Trimming cost V 6 bases and J 0 bases, with 13 bases left between them. The CDR3 sequence is 15 residues long. Per germline, CDR1 MRHNA and CDR2 SNTAGT. The CDR3 here is CASRRYRVSTDTQYF. The CDR3 DNA reads as TGTGCCAGCAGAAGATACAGGGTTAGCACAGATACGCAGTATTTT.

The rearrangement links TRBV4-1 to TRBJ2-5; a weak D match, TRBD1 (5 bases). The ends were cut back, 6 bases at V and 5 bases at J, with 16 bases in the middle. Germline V lookup: CDR1 MGHRA, CDR2 YSYEKL. The CDR3 is 14 residues long. The CDR3 is CASSPTGRRETQYF. The CDR3, as DNA: TGCGCCAGCAGTCCCACAGGTCGTCGGGAGACCCAGTACTTC.

This clonotype was observed a handful of times. V is TRBV7-2 and J is TRBJ2-7; D not certain. V was pared by 1 base and J by 11 bases, with 15 bases between. Germline-derived CDR1 and CDR2 are SGHTA and FQGNSA. The CDR3 runs 13 residues. CDR3 sequence (DNA): TGTGCCAGCAGCTTAGGCGGCGGAAGGGCAGAGTACTTC. Protein sequence: CASSLGGGRAEYF.

Only a few counts were recorded for this clonotype. The gene calls are TRBV7-9 and TRBJ2-1; 9 nucleotides line up with TRBD2. Trimming removed 5 bases from V and 4 bases from J; junction bases left unmatched: 9. The CDR3 spans 16 residues. The germline gives CDR1 SEHNR, CDR2 FQNEAQ (reference sequence). CDR3 sequence: CASSPGAGGRYNEQFF. The CDR3 DNA follows: TGTGCCAGCAGCCCAGGAGCGGGGGGACGATACAATGAGCAGTTCTTC.

This clonotype has only one observation. The chain combines TRBV7-3 with TRBJ2-2; no firm D call. The CDR3 sequence is 15 residues long. The V gene's germline CDR1 is SGHTA and CDR2 FQGTGA. V was shortened by 4 bases and J by 4 bases, with 13 bases between the two germline ends. The CDR3 protein is CASSSTSDSTGELFF. DNA of the CDR3: TGTGCCAGCAGCTCGACATCCGATAGCACCGGGGAGCTGTTTTTT. Full variable domain (remainder filled in from reference TRBV7-3 and TRBJ2-2): GAGVSQTPSNKVTEKGKYVELRCDPISGHTALYWYRQSLGQGPEFLIYFQGTGAADDSGLPNDRFFAVRPEGSVSTLKIQRTERGDSAVYLCASSSTSDSTGELFFGEGSRLTVL.